The 4 T cell receptor beta chains below come from one sample, sequenced in a study of T cells in Graves' hyperthyroidism and ophthalmopathy. Amplification yielded TCR beta CDR3 regions, with RNA transcripts as the source. When the TCR CDR3 underwent first-round RT-PCR, the HTBI primer set was used. TCRdb used MiXCR to reprocess the multiplex PCR reads, holding one entry per CDR3 protein. Of some 500,000 distinct CDR3 sequences listed, over 13% are singletons. Input material: blood. These receptors all stem from a woman aged 18-29 years with Graves' hyperthyroidism.

This clonotype was detected ten times or more. The chain recombines TRBV20-1 with TRBJ2-7, with D possibly matching TRBD1 (6 bases). From germline, CDR1 is DFQATT and CDR2 SNEGSKA (reference sequence). This CDR3 region has 14 residues. Trimming shortened V by 2 bases and J by 2 bases, and 13 bases separated the two germline ends. CDR3 protein: CSARSRDNTYEQYF. The CDR3 DNA sequence: TGCAGTGCTAGATCCCGGGACAACACCTACGAGCAGTACTTC.

This clonotype came up many times. The CDR3 DNA is TGTGCCAGCAGCTTCAGGACGGGGTACGCCATATATTTT. Its translation: CASSFRTGYAIYF. The chain recombines TRBV11-2 with TRBJ1-3; D gene unclear. The V gene's germline CDR1 is SGHAT and CDR2 FQNNGV. V was cut by 3 bases and J by 11 bases, with 14 bases left in between. The CDR3 contains 13 residues.

This clonotype was detected many times. V is TRBV3-1 and J is TRBJ2-2; D is unresolved. The germline V and J ends were trimmed by 1 base and 0 bases, with 0 bases remaining between them. The CDR3 loop spans 13 amino acids. Germline assignment: CDR1 LGHDT and CDR2 YNNKEL (reference sequence). The DNA of the CDR3 is TGTGCCAGCAGCCAAGCGAACACCGGGGAGCTGTTTTTT. As protein: CASSQANTGELFF.

This clonotype was recorded many times. V is TRBV6-1 and J is TRBJ1-2; D ambiguous. Trimming removed 0 bases from V and 1 base from J, with 6 bases in between. CDR1 is MNHNS and CDR2 is SASEGT in the germline V gene. The CDR3 has 14 amino acids. CDR3 in DNA: TGTGCCAGCAGTGAAGCGGGGAATAACTATGGCTACACCTTC. Its protein is CASSEAGNNYGYTF.